This T cell receptor beta chain was observed in a study of T cells in women clearing cervical HPV infection. Overall study: For cases, blood was sampled a median approximately 150 days after lesion detection, interquartile range roughly 85 to 200 days.

The data were produced by immunoSEQ multiplex PCR, yet TCRdb's version contains in-frame clones alone and is incomplete. The table lists tens of thousands of clones, with about 5% in the top ten. For this clone: The read falls 3 residues short of the CDR3 end, and the missing part is taken from the germline J gene.

The length of the CDR3 is 13 residues. V lost 5 bases, J lost 1 base, and 8 bases lay in between. CDR1 and CDR2 (germline): LNHDA, SQIVND (reference sequence). The sequence was obtained from a woman between 18 and 70 years old with a cervical HPV16 infection that either progressed to CIN3+ or cleared (not recorded which). The chain joins TRBV19 to TRBJ1-2; weak D call: TRBD1 (5 bases). The sequencing input was blood buffy coat. The part of the CDR3 DNA that was read is TGTGCCAGTAGTGCGGGACTTAACTATGGC. Amino acid sequence: CASSAGLNYG. The CDR3, in full, reads CASSAGLNYGYTF.